The 26 T cell receptor beta chains listed next were all sequenced from one sample in a study of T cells in localized non-small cell lung cancer. Sequenced by immunoSEQ multiplex PCR; TCRdb stores in-frame clones only, minus some. The data show about 10,000 clones, 29% seen once. The sequenced sample was lung tumor tissue, obtained before any cancer treatment. The receptors come from a man aged 35-69 years with stage I lung adenocarcinoma.

The chain employs TRBV6-7 and TRBJ2-3; TRBD1 agrees at 8 bases. TRBV6-7 is designated an ORF whose function remains uncertain. J lost 2 bases, V lost 5 bases, and 9 bases had no gene match. The CDR3 has 16 residues. The CDR3 loop is CASSRNPRGLTDTQYF. The CDR3, as DNA: TGTGCCAGCAGTCGCAACCCCAGGGGGCTCACAGATACGCAGTATTTT.

The V call is TRBV11-3, the J call TRBJ2-2; tentatively, D is TRBD1 or TRBD2 (5 bases each). Trimming took off 5 bases at V and 0 bases at J, with 13 bases between the two ends. Germline-derived CDR1 and CDR2 are SGHNT and YENEEA. CDR3 length: 16 amino acids. CDR3 DNA sequence: TGTGCCAGCAGCCTGTGGGGGAGATCGAACACCGGGGAGCTGTTTTTT. This translates into CASSLWGRSNTGELFF.

This clone has a count of ten or more. This rearrangement joins TRBV9 to TRBJ1-2; 9 bases line up with TRBD1. The CDR3 totals 15 residues. The J segment lost 5 bases and the V segment lost 0 bases, leaving 5 bases of the junction unmatched. The germline gives CDR1 SGDLS, CDR2 YYNGEE. The CDR3 here is CASSVATGGAYGYTF. DNA of the CDR3: TGTGCCAGCAGCGTAGCTACAGGGGGCGCGTATGGCTACACCTTC.

This clone was detected a few times. This chain connects TRBV7-8 to TRBJ1-6; no firm D call. Looked up from germline, CDR1 is SGHVS and CDR2 is FQNEAQ. CDR3 length: 13 residues. V was pared by 4 bases and J by 7 bases, with 8 bases between. CDR3 residues: CASSSRWNSPLHF. Written as DNA, the CDR3 is TGTGCCAGCAGCTCCCGGTGGAATTCACCCCTCCACTTT.

The chain employs TRBV18 and TRBJ2-7; 9 nucleotides align to TRBD1. Germline lookup yields CDR1 KGHSH and CDR2 LQKENI. There are 15 residues in the CDR3. With V trimmed by 4 bases and J by 5 bases, 9 bases remained unmatched. The CDR3 loop reads CASSLQGARPHEQYF. As DNA, the CDR3 is TGTGCCAGCTCACTACAGGGGGCGAGGCCCCACGAGCAGTACTTC.

The chain is built from TRBV14 and TRBJ2-3; TRBD2 matches at 8 bases. The junction had 15 bases not matched to a gene; V was cut back by 0 bases and J by 4 bases. The CDR3 is 19 amino acids. CDR1 SGHDN and CDR2 FVKESK come from the germline V gene. CDR3 DNA: TGTGCCAGCAGCCAAGATTGGGTAGCGGGGCCAGGTCGGGCAGATACGCAGTATTTT. Translated, it gives CASSQDWVAGPGRADTQYF.

The chain carries TRBV11-3 and TRBJ2-2; 8 bases agree with TRBD2. J lost 6 bases, V lost 5 bases, and 5 bases had no gene match. The CDR3 length is 14 residues. Per the germline V gene, CDR1 is SGHNT and CDR2 is YENEEA. CDR3: CASSRPGGPGELFF. In DNA form, the CDR3 reads TGTGCCAGCAGCCGACCGGGGGGGCCCGGGGAGCTGTTTTTT.

This clone was counted only a few times. The CDR3 DNA follows: TGTGCCATCAGTGAGTCGACGATTCGAGAAAAACTGTTTTTT. It yields the protein CAISESTIREKLFF. The chain links TRBV10-3 to TRBJ1-4; D is uncertain. The CDR3 covers 14 residues. The germline gives CDR1 ENHRY, CDR2 SYGVKD. Trimming removed 0 bases at V and 8 bases at J, with 10 bases between.

The chain carries TRBV6-8 and TRBJ1-5, with 9 bases fitting TRBD1. The CDR3 sequence is 19 residues long. Per the germline V gene, CDR1 is MNHGY and CDR2 is SAAAGT. The V segment lost 0 bases and the J segment 7 bases; nucleotides outside the gene matches: 16. The CDR3 DNA follows: TGTGCCAGCAGTTACTCCTACACCGGGACAGGGTGGGCAGGCCAGCCCCAGCATTTT. Amino acids: CASSYSYTGTGWAGQPQHF.

The CDR3 loop reads CALPDRGPTNYLNTIYF. CDR3 DNA: TGTGCCCTACCCGACAGGGGGCCCACCAACTATTTAAACACCATATATTTT. The genes are TRBV12-5 and TRBJ1-3; TRBD1 matches at 10 bases. The CDR3 length is 17 residues. Germline V gene data show CDR1 as LGHNT and CDR2 as FRNRAP.

In its sample, this clone is medium-sized (0.01 to 0.1%). The chain employs TRBV11-3 and TRBJ2-3, with TRBD2 matching over 9 bases. Unmatched junction bases numbered 7, after V lost 4 bases and J lost 5 bases. CDR1 and CDR2 (germline): SGHNT, YENEEA. This CDR3 has 15 residues. The CDR3 loop reads CASSSDGLAKDTQYF. CDR3 nucleotides: TGTGCCAGCAGCTCCGACGGACTAGCGAAAGATACGCAGTATTTT.

Turning to this clone: The junction and the germline gene differ at one end; a read error may be behind it. The V gene is TRBV6-8, the J gene TRBJ2-2; 8 bases are shared with TRBD1. Germline-derived CDR1 and CDR2 are MNHGY and SAAAGT. The CDR3 spans 18 residues. The CDR3 sequence: CAISVFSLQGVNTGELFF. The CDR3 region has the DNA TGTGCCATCAGTGTGTTTTCCCTACAGGGGGTAAACACCGGGGAGCTGTTTTTT.

The chain recombines TRBV19 with TRBJ1-1; the D gene is possibly TRBD1 (5 bases). Germline assignment: CDR1 LNHDA and CDR2 SQIVND (reference sequence). V was trimmed by 1 base and J by 7 bases, leaving 10 bases between them. The CDR3 length is 13 residues. The CDR3 sequence: CASSIGPGSEAFF. The CDR3 DNA sequence: TGTGCCAGTAGTATAGGGCCAGGGAGTGAAGCTTTCTTT. Looking up the rest from reference TRBV19 and TRBJ1-1 gives the full variable domain: DGGITQSPKYLFRKEGQNVTLSCEQNLNHDAMYWYRQDPGQGLRLIYYSQIVNDFQKGDIAEGYSVSREKKESFPLTVTSAQKNPTAFYLCASSIGPGSEAFFGQGTRLTVV.

This clone has just a few counts. This sample includes further DNA sequences coding for the same CDR3. The chain combines TRBV14 with TRBJ2-7; D unclear. CDR1 is SGHDN and CDR2 is FVKESK in the germline V gene. V gave up 0 bases and J gave up 4 bases, with 1 base separating them. The CDR3 totals 11 residues. CDR3 protein: CASSQDYEQYF. The CDR3 bases are TGTGCCAGCAGCCAAGATTACGAGCAGTACTTC.

This clone was picked up a small number of times. This rearrangement joins TRBV5-1 to TRBJ1-1; the D is unclear. V shed 9 bases and J shed 4 bases, with 25 bases lying between them. Per germline, CDR1 SGHRS and CDR2 YFSETQ. The CDR3 runs to 16 residues. CDR3 sequence reads: CATSMTPMTPGTEAFF. For the CDR3, the DNA is TGCGCCACCTCGATGACACCCATGACCCCCGGCACTGAAGCTTTCTTT.

This clone was detected only a few times. This rearrangement joins TRBV6-8 to TRBJ2-1; D gene unclear. V shed 6 bases and J shed 0 bases, with 9 bases lying between them. The CDR3 runs to 14 residues. In germline, CDR1 is MNHGY, CDR2 SAAAGT. CDR3 DNA sequence: TGTGCCAGCAGGAAGGCGTACTCCTACAATGAGCAGTTCTTC. Its translation is CASRKAYSYNEQFF.

The V gene is TRBV11-3, the J gene TRBJ2-7; 8 bases agree with TRBD1. The CDR3 sequence is 14 residues long. V shed 5 bases, J shed 1 base, and the junction held 4 bases outside the gene matches. Germline V gives CDR1 SGHNT, CDR2 YENEEA. CDR3 protein: CASSPDRVSYEQYF. Here the CDR3 DNA reads TGTGCCAGCAGCCCGGACAGGGTTTCCTACGAGCAGTACTTC.

This clone was detected once. The chain has TRBV19 and TRBJ1-1, with D uncertain. The CDR3 contains 16 residues. Trimming pared 5 bases from V and 1 base from J, leaving 17 bases between. Germline V CDR1 and CDR2: LNHDA, SQIVND (reference sequence). The CDR3 DNA sequence: TGTGCCAGTAGTTTTGGTAGGGAGATCGAGAACACTGAAGCTTTCTTT. It translates to CASSFGREIENTEAFF.

This clone appeared many times. The CDR3 sequence: CASSHRRGPGTEAFF. Here the CDR3 DNA reads TGTGCCAGCAGTCACCGCCGGGGGCCGGGCACTGAAGCTTTCTTT. V gene TRBV11-3 combines with J gene TRBJ1-1, with a tentative D call TRBD1 (6 bases). The CDR3 sequence is 15 residues long. Germline CDR1 SGHNT, CDR2 YENEEA. The V gene lost 6 bases and the J gene lost 4 bases, with 18 bases spanning the gap.

This clone was detected a few times. The J gene is TRBJ1-1, the V gene TRBV30; possibly TRBD1 for D (5 bases). Germline-derived CDR1 and CDR2 are GTSNPN and SVGIG (reference sequence). The CDR3 is 17 residues long. The V and J ends lost 0 bases and 1 base respectively, with 18 bases between them. CDR3 region: CAWSVPSLGPPNTEAFF. CDR3 nucleotides: TGTGCCTGGAGTGTACCCTCTTTGGGACCCCCGAACACTGAAGCTTTCTTT.

The rearrangement uses TRBV5-1 and TRBJ1-6, with D perhaps matching TRBD1 (6 bases). The germline V and J ends were trimmed by 0 bases and 8 bases, with 12 bases remaining between them. The CDR3 covers 15 residues. The V gene's germline CDR1 is SGHRS and CDR2 YFSETQ. CDR3 sequence: CASSLARGIDSPLHF. The CDR3 region has the DNA TGCGCCAGCAGCTTGGCGAGGGGGATCGATTCACCCCTCCACTTT.

Only a few counts were recorded for this clone. This chain connects TRBV11-3 to TRBJ2-7; weak D call: TRBD1 (6 bases). The CDR3 runs 17 residues. The germline V gene has CDR1 SGHNT and CDR2 YENEEA. The V gene lost 2 bases and the J gene lost 0 bases, with 17 bases spanning the gap. The CDR3 bases are TGTGCCAGCAGCTTAACAGGGCCCGCTAAGTCCTCCTACGAGCAGTACTTC. This sequence encodes CASSLTGPAKSSYEQYF.

V is TRBV5-1 and J is TRBJ2-7, with TRBD1 identical over 8 bases. Germline V CDR1 and CDR2: SGHRS, YFSETQ. After removal of 4 bases from V and 2 bases from J, the junction contained 8 bases not matched to a gene. The CDR3 spans 15 residues. Here the CDR3 reads CASSEQGDNPYEQYF. CDR3 DNA sequence: TGCGCCAGCAGCGAACAGGGGGACAACCCCTACGAGCAGTACTTC.

In this sample, this clone turned up a few times. The genes are TRBV6-8 and TRBJ2-3; D may be TRBD2 (5 bases). Trimming shortened V by 0 bases and J by 1 base, and 8 bases separated the two germline ends. The length of the CDR3 is 15 residues. The germline V gene has CDR1 MNHGY and CDR2 SAAAGT. The chain's CDR3 is CASSYSSGGTDTQYF. The CDR3 DNA is TGTGCCAGCAGTTACTCCTCCGGGGGCACAGATACGCAGTATTTT.

The chain joins TRBV29-1 to TRBJ2-3, with D hard to call. The length of the CDR3 is 12 residues. CDR1 is SQVTM, CDR2 ANQGSEA, per germline. The germline V and J ends were trimmed by 0 bases and 2 bases, with 3 bases remaining between them. The CDR3 sequence is CSVEDDTDTQYF. For the CDR3, the DNA is TGCAGCGTTGAAGACGACACAGATACGCAGTATTTT.

The CDR3: CASSEAVGISPLHF. The CDR3 coding sequence is TGTGCCAGCAGTGAAGCGGTAGGAATTTCACCCCTCCACTTT. The chain has TRBV6-1 and TRBJ1-6; D is unresolved. Trimming left V 0 bases short and J 9 bases short, with 9 bases between. This CDR3 has 14 residues. Germline CDR1 is MNHNS and CDR2 is SASEGT.